Each of the 17 T cell receptor beta chains below was sequenced from the same sample in a study of tissue T cells after allogeneic stem cell transplantation. As for time point: mouse harvest day 14 after allogeneic transplant. Mouse grafts combined 10^7 T-cell-depleted bone marrow cells with 10^6 splenic CD5+ T cells. Data came from immunoSEQ multiplex PCR; TCRdb stores just in-frame clones and leaves some out. The sample includes roughly 1,700 clones, 40% to 45% of them seen just once. Sequences were obtained from gut tissue. Receptors were obtained from a female BALB/c mouse given C57BL/6 T cells with graft-versus-host disease after an allogeneic hematopoietic cell transplant.

This clone was picked up a small number of times. Gene names refer to mouse genes. With the read ending 1 residue before the CDR3 end, the germline J gene is used to fill in that end. The gene calls are TRBV12-1 and TRBJ2-7; D not certain. The CDR3 runs 11 residues. Between the trimmed V and J ends, which lost 4 bases and 3 bases, there was a span of 6 bases. Germline V lookup: CDR1 SGHSN, CDR2 HYEKVE. CDR3 region: CASSLSYEQYF. The DNA read from the CDR3 is TGTGCCAGCTCCCTGAGCTATGAACAGTAC. Together with reference TRBV12-1 and TRBJ2-7, the CDR3 gives the full variable domain: DSGVVQSPRHIIKEKGGRSVLTCIPISGHSNVVWYQQTLGKELKFLIQHYEKVERDKGFLPSRFSVQQFDDYHSEMNMSALELEDSAMYFCASSLSYEQYFGPGTRLTVL.

Turning to this clone: Gene labels here are mouse ones. The CDR3 end lies 1 residue beyond the end of the read and is filled in from the germline J gene. The rearrangement links TRBV2 to TRBJ1-5; perhaps TRBD1 as D (5 bases). Looked up from germline, CDR1 is LGHNA and CDR2 is YSYQKL. V shed 1 base and J shed 1 base, with 8 bases lying between them. The CDR3 runs 15 residues. The part of the CDR3 DNA that was read is TGTGCCAGCAGCCAAGGGGGCTGGAACAACCAGGCTCCGCTT. Encoded protein: CASSQGGWNNQAPL. The whole CDR3 protein is CASSQGGWNNQAPLF.

Worth noting for this clone: The genes are named according to mouse. The sequence runs out 1 residue before the end of the CDR3; the remainder is reconstructed from the germline J gene. The chain is built from TRBV1 and TRBJ1-3; tentative D call: TRBD1 (5 bases). The V end was cut by 6 bases, the J end by 0 bases, with 6 bases between. CDR3 length: 13 residues. Germline CDR1 reads NSQYPW; CDR2 reads LRSPGD (reference sequence). The CDR3 is CTCRDSSGNTLYF. The sequenced CDR3 bases are TGCACCTGCAGAGACAGTTCTGGAAATACGCTCTAT. Drawing the rest from reference TRBV1 and TRBJ1-3, the complete variable domain is VTLLEQNPRWRLVPRGQAVNLRCILKNSQYPWMSWYQQDLQKQLQWLFTLRSPGDKEVKSLPGADYLATRVTDTELRLQVANMSQGRTLYCTCRDSSGNTLYFGEGSRLIVV.

This clone has a handful of counts. The gene symbols are mouse symbols. The read terminates 1 residue before the CDR3 end, so the remaining end is supplied by the germline J gene. The chain joins TRBV13-3 to TRBJ2-7; 13 bases fit TRBD2. CDR3 length: 15 residues. In germline, CDR1 is NNHDY, CDR2 SYVADS. The junction had 3 bases not matched to a gene; V was cut back by 4 bases and J by 2 bases. CDR3 in amino acids: CASSPGTGGAYEQYF. Incomplete CDR3 DNA: TGTGCCAGCAGTCCTGGGACTGGGGGGGCCTATGAACAGTAC.

This clone was seen once. The germline and genes are mouse ones. Read coverage stops 1 residue before the CDR3 terminus; the germline J gene supplies the remainder. The chain joins TRBV23 to TRBJ1-6; the D call of TRBD1 is as the table states it, not checked on the DNA. TRBJ1-6 belongs to the ORF category, with a function that is uncertain. This CDR3 spans 14 amino acids. Germline CDR1 reads KGHTA; CDR2 reads FQNQQP. The chain's CDR3 is CSSSPTGNNLPLYF. CDR3 DNA, as far as it was read: TGCTCCAGCAGTCCCACAGGGAACAATTTGCCCCTCTAC.

To note about this clone: The gene names given are mouse names. The CDR3 is cut off 1 residue early in the read; its end comes from the germline J gene. The chain is built from TRBV1 and TRBJ2-7; the match to TRBD2 covers 9 bases. V trimming: 3 bases; J trimming: 0 bases; junction bases outside the gene matches: 3. The germline V gene has CDR1 NSQYPW and CDR2 LRSPGD (reference sequence). The CDR3 runs 15 residues. The CDR3 loop is CTCSATGGSSYEQYF. The part of the CDR3 DNA that was read is TGCACCTGCAGTGCCACTGGGGGGAGCTCCTATGAACAGTAC. The full variable domain, with the rest looked up from reference TRBV1 and TRBJ2-7, is VTLLEQNPRWRLVPRGQAVNLRCILKNSQYPWMSWYQQDLQKQLQWLFTLRSPGDKEVKSLPGADYLATRVTDTELRLQVANMSQGRTLYCTCSATGGSSYEQYFGPGTRLTVL.

Remarks on this clone: Mouse germline and gene names are used. Coverage ceases 1 residue before the CDR3 finishes, and the germline J gene fills in the end. This chain connects TRBV26 to TRBJ2-4; D may be TRBD2 (5 bases). This CDR3 has 14 amino acids. The V end was cut by 6 bases, the J end by 0 bases, with 10 bases between. Germline values: CDR1 KGHPV, CDR2 FQNQEV (reference sequence). CDR3: CASSLWVSQNTLYF. The covered CDR3 bases are TGTGCCAGCAGCCTCTGGGTTAGTCAAAACACCTTGTAC.

Comments on this clone: All gene names here are mouse names. The DNA ends 1 residue before the CDR3 does, and the rest of the CDR3 is filled in from the germline J gene. The chain recombines TRBV14 with TRBJ2-7; TRBD1 agrees at 10 bases. From germline, CDR1 is SGHDT and CDR2 FRDEAV. This CDR3 is 13 amino acids long. Germline trimming cut 4 bases from V and 7 bases from J; bases unmatched to any gene: 5. Partial CDR3 DNA: TGTGCCAGCAGTAGACAGGGGGCGCGAGAACAGTAC. This sequence encodes CASSRQGAREQY. The whole CDR3 protein reads CASSRQGAREQYF.

This clone was observed a handful of times. Gene names are the mouse ones. The CDR3 is cut off 1 residue early in the read; its end comes from the germline J gene. This chain uses TRBV24 with TRBJ2-4; possibly TRBD1 for D (7 bases). The CDR3 covers 16 residues. The V end lost 4 bases, the J end lost 0 bases, and 14 bases lay between the germline ends. Germline V lookup: CDR1 KGHTA, CDR2 FRNEEI. Partial CDR3 DNA: TGTGCCAGCAGTCCCGGCCAGGGGGGTAGTCAAAACACCTTGTAC. It is translated as CASSPGQGGSQNTLY. Given in full, the CDR3 is CASSPGQGGSQNTLYF.

This clone was counted a few times. Gene labels here are mouse ones. With the read ending 1 residue before the CDR3 end, the germline J gene is used to fill in that end. The chain couples TRBV26 to TRBJ2-7; TRBD1 matches 9 bases. The CDR3 runs to 12 residues. J lost 6 bases, V lost 4 bases, and 1 base had no gene match. CDR1 KGHPV and CDR2 FQNQEV come from the germline V gene (reference sequence). The CDR3 spells CASSQDRGEQYF. The sequenced part of the CDR3 DNA is TGTGCCAGCAGTCAGGACAGGGGTGAACAGTAC.

Judged by abundance, this clone is large. The gene names here belong to mouse. The read finishes 1 residue shy of the CDR3 end, and the germline J gene is used to complete it. The J gene is TRBJ2-5, the V gene TRBV3; D is unclear. Germline V gives CDR1 SNHLY, CDR2 FYNGKV (reference sequence). The length of the CDR3 is 13 residues. V dropped 3 bases and J dropped 1 base, with 5 bases sitting between them. CDR3 amino acids: CASSLSYQDTQYF. The part of the CDR3 DNA that was read is TGTGCCAGCAGCTTGAGTTACCAAGACACCCAGTAC.

In this sample, this clone turned up a few times. Gene and germline names: mouse. The read ends 1 residue shy of where the CDR3 ends; the end is completed using the germline J gene. The V gene is TRBV26, the J gene TRBJ2-7; TRBD1 aligns across 8 bases. CDR1 and CDR2 (germline): KGHPV, FQNQEV (reference sequence). The CDR3 runs 14 residues. V was clipped by 0 bases and J by 7 bases; unmatched bases: 5. The DNA read from the CDR3 is TGTGCCAGCAGTCTGTCCCAGGGGGCAGGGGAACAGTAC. This translates into CASSLSQGAGEQY. The full CDR3 protein reads CASSLSQGAGEQYF.

Concerning this clone: Gene and germline names: mouse. The read is 1 residue too short to cover the CDR3 end, so that end is filled in from the germline J gene. The chain is built from TRBV23 and TRBJ1-2. The CDR3 consists of 13 residues. From germline, CDR1 is KGHTA and CDR2 FQNQQP. The sequenced part of the CDR3 DNA is TGCTCCAGCAGTCAGCAAACAAACTCCGACTACACC. It encodes CSSSQQTNSDYT. The full CDR3 sequence reads CSSSQQTNSDYTF.

This clone has a handful of counts. Any gene name here is a mouse gene name. The read ends 1 residue shy of where the CDR3 ends; the end is completed using the germline J gene. This rearrangement joins TRBV26 to TRBJ1-1; the match to TRBD1 covers 7 bases. The CDR3 contains 13 residues. The V gene's germline CDR1 is KGHPV and CDR2 FQNQEV (reference sequence). V shed 4 bases, J shed 4 bases, and the junction held 3 bases outside the gene matches. The part of the CDR3 DNA that was read is TGTGCCAGCAGTCCTACAGGGGTCACAGAAGTCTTC. Protein product: CASSPTGVTEVF. The CDR3 in full is CASSPTGVTEVFF.

Concerning this clone: Any gene name here is a mouse gene name. The sequenced fragment ends 1 residue before the CDR3 boundary, so the rest is inferred from the germline J gene. The rearrangement links TRBV12-2 to TRBJ2-5; 10 bases are shared with TRBD2. V lost 3 bases and J lost 0; bases outside the gene matches: 5. CDR1 and CDR2 (germline): SGHLS, HYDKME. The CDR3 spans 16 residues. CDR3 DNA (partial): TGTGCCAGCTCTTTTGGACTGGGGGTTAACCAAGACACCCAGTAC. This translates into CASSFGLGVNQDTQY. The whole CDR3 region reads CASSFGLGVNQDTQYF.

This clone has a handful of counts. The gene symbols are mouse symbols. The read falls 1 residue short of the CDR3 end, and the missing part is taken from the germline J gene. This rearrangement joins TRBV26 to TRBJ2-7, with D possibly being TRBD1 (6 bases). CDR1 and CDR2 from the germline V gene are KGHPV and FQNQEV (reference sequence). Trimming removed 4 bases at V and 2 bases at J, with 9 bases between. The CDR3 extends over 13 amino acids. CDR3 region: CASSPGQTYEQYF. The CDR3 DNA, read in part, is TGTGCCAGCAGTCCGGGACAAACCTATGAACAGTAC.

The table lists this clone with a few counts. Here the gene names and germline are mouse. The read falls 1 residue short of the CDR3 end, and the missing part is taken from the germline J gene. This rearrangement joins TRBV16 to TRBJ2-2; 8 bases are shared with TRBD1. Trimming cost V 3 bases and J 1 base; bases outside gene matches: 1. The CDR3 runs 15 residues. Per the germline V gene, CDR1 is SGHSA and CDR2 is FRNQAP. CDR3: CASSFGTGNTGQLYF. The part of the CDR3 DNA that was read is TGTGCAAGCAGCTTCGGGACAGGAAACACCGGGCAGCTCTAC.